The text below deals with one TCR beta chain. These data originate in a study of control samples from healthy donors and cancer patients. Libraries were prepared by immunoSEQ multiplex PCR; TCRdb keeps only in-frame clonotypes and omits some of them. This sample has approximately 120,000 clones, with around nine tenths found just once. The V gene's germline CDR1 is SGDLS and CDR2 YYNGEE. V was shortened by 0 bases and J by 6 bases, with 9 bases between the two germline ends. This CDR3 has 14 amino acids. The sequenced sample consisted of blood. This TCR was recovered from a woman between 45 and 65 years old in good health. This chain uses TRBV9 with TRBJ2-2; D is ambiguous. The CDR3 sequence is CASSVAQEAGELFF. The CDR3 DNA follows: TGTGCCAGCAGCGTAGCTCAGGAAGCCGGGGAGCTGTTTTTT.